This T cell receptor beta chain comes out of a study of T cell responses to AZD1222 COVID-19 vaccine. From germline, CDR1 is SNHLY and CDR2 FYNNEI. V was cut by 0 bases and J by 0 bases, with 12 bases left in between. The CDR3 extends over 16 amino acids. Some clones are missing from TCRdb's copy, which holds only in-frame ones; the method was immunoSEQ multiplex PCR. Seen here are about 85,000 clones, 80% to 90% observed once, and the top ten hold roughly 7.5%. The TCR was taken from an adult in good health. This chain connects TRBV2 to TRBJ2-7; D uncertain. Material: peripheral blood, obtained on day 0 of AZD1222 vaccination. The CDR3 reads CASSEAIGVSSYEQYF. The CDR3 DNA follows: TGTGCCAGCAGTGAAGCGATCGGCGTCAGCTCCTACGAGCAGTACTTC.